Listed below are T cell receptor beta chains from one sample, sequenced in a study of blood T cell repertoires in COVID-19. Measured with immunoSEQ multiplex PCR; TCRdb has only the in-frame clones, and not every one. The table includes roughly 20,000 clones, 85% to 90% detected once. Material for sequencing was peripheral blood. These receptors originate from a human donor in a cohort sampled during active COVID-19. CDR3s include the opening cysteine and the closing phenylalanine or tryptophan. Each record gives: clone size, J gene, V gene, D gene, CDR3 protein, CDR3 DNA. A D gene is named only where the DNA matches it firmly. Rows may omit the clone size; those that give it use once, few, many or a size class.

abundance: .; j_gene: TRBJ2-7; v_gene: TRBV7-2; d_gene: TRBD2; CDR3aa: CASSSWSGRYEQYF; CDR3nt: TGTGCCAGCAGCTCTTGGAGCGGGAGGTACGAGCAGTACTTC
abundance: once; j_gene: TRBJ2-7; v_gene: TRBV18; d_gene: .; CDR3aa: CASSPQKQGTGNEQYF; CDR3nt: TGTGCCAGCTCACCACAGAAACAGGGGACTGGCAACGAGCAGTACTTC
abundance: .; j_gene: TRBJ2-2; v_gene: TRBV9; d_gene: .; CDR3aa: CASSVAARPEVTGELFF; CDR3nt: TGTGCCAGCAGCGTAGCTGCCCGGCCTGAGGTAACCGGGGAGCTGTTTTTT
abundance: .; j_gene: TRBJ2-7; v_gene: TRBV28; d_gene: .; CDR3aa: CASRNTRVPSSYEQYF; CDR3nt: TGTGCCAGCAGAAACACCAGGGTTCCGAGCTCCTACGAGCAGTACTTC
abundance: .; j_gene: TRBJ2-7; v_gene: TRBV6-5; d_gene: .; CDR3aa: CASSYSNTLGEQYF; CDR3nt: TGTGCCAGCAGTTACTCGAATACCCTAGGCGAGCAGTACTTC
abundance: .; j_gene: TRBJ1-6; v_gene: TRBV9; d_gene: .; CDR3aa: CASSVGQGPGSYNSPLHF; CDR3nt: TGTGCCAGCAGCGTAGGCCAGGGGCCCGGCTCCTATAATTCACCCCTCCACTTT
abundance: few; j_gene: TRBJ2-7; v_gene: TRBV25-1; d_gene: .; CDR3aa: CASSVGGQQSEQYF; CDR3nt: TGTGCCAGCAGTGTCGGAGGTCAGCAGAGCGAGCAGTACTTC
abundance: .; j_gene: TRBJ2-1; v_gene: TRBV20-1; d_gene: TRBD2; CDR3aa: CSASTGTSGSSYNEQFF; CDR3nt: TGCAGTGCTAGTACCGGGACTAGCGGGAGCTCCTACAATGAGCAGTTCTTC
abundance: .; j_gene: TRBJ2-1; v_gene: TRBV12-3/TRBV12-4; d_gene: TRBD2; CDR3aa: CASSVGGSDEQFF; CDR3nt: TGTGCCAGCAGTGTGGGGGGGAGCGATGAGCAGTTCTTC
abundance: .; j_gene: TRBJ2-1; v_gene: TRBV3-1/TRBV3-2; d_gene: TRBD2; CDR3aa: CASSQDRTSRYEQFF; CDR3nt: TGTGCCAGCAGCCAAGATAGGACTAGCAGGTATGAGCAGTTCTTC
abundance: .; j_gene: TRBJ2-1; v_gene: TRBV19; d_gene: TRBD1; CDR3aa: CATRRGAGGANEQFF; CDR3nt: TGTGCCACCCGGAGGGGGGCAGGGGGCGCAAATGAGCAGTTCTTC